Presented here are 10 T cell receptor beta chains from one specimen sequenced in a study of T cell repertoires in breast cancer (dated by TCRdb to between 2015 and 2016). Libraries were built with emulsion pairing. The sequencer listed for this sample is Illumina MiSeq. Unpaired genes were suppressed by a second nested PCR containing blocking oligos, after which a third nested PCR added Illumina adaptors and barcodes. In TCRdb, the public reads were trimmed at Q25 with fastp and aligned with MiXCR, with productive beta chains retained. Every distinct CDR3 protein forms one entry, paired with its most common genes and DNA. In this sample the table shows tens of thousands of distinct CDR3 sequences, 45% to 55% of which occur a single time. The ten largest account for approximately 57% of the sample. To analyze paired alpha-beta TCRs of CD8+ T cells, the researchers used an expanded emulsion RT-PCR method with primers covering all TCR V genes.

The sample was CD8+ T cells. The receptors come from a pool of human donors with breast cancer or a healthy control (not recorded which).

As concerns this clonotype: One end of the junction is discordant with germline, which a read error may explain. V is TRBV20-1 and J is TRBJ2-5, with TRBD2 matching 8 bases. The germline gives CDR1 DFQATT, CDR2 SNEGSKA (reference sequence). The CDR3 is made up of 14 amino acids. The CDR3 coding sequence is TGCAATGCTAGATTGGGACTAGAATCAGAGACCCAGTACTTC. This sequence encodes CNARLGLESETQYF.

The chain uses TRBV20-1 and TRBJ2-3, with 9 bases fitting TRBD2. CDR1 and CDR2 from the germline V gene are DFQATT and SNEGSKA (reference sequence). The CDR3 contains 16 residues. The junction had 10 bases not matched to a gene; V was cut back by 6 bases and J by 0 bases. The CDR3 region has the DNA TGCAGTGCCCCGGGGAGCGGGGGGTCTAGCACAGATACGCAGTATTTT. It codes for CSAPGSGGSSTDTQYF.

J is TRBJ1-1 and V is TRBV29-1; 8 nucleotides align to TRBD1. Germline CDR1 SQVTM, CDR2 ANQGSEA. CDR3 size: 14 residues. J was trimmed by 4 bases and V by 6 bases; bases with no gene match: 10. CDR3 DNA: TGCAGCGTCGCCGGGACAGGCCGGATCACTGAAGCTTTCTTT. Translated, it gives CSVAGTGRITEAFF.

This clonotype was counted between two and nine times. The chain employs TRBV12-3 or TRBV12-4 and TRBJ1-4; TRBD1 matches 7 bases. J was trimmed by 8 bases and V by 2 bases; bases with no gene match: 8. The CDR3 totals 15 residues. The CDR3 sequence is CASSLRQGSVEKLFF. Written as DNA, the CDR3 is TGTGCCAGCAGTTTAAGACAGGGCTCGGTCGAAAAACTGTTTTTT.

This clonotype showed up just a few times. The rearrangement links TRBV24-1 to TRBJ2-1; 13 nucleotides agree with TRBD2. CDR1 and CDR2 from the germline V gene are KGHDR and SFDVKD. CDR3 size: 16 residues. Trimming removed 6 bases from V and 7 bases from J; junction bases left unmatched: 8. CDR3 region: CATSPRTSGSLNEQFF. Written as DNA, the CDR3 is TGTGCCACCAGTCCCCGGACTAGCGGGAGTCTTAATGAGCAGTTCTTC.

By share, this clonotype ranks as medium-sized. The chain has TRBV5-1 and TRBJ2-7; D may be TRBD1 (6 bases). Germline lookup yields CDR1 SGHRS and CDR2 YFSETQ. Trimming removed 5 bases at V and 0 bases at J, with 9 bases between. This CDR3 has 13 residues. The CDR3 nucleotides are TGCGCCAGCAGTGAGGGGGACTCCTACGAGCAGTACTTC. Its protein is CASSEGDSYEQYF.

The CDR3 loop is CASSPTGTSGSNEQFF. As DNA, the CDR3 is TGTGCCAGCAGCCCAACCGGGACTAGCGGGAGCAATGAGCAGTTCTTC. The rearrangement links TRBV6-6 to TRBJ2-1; 14 nucleotides line up with TRBD2. Unmatched junction bases numbered 7, after V lost 6 bases and J lost 6 bases. The CDR3 runs to 16 residues. Germline CDR1 is MNHNY and CDR2 is SVGAGI (reference sequence).

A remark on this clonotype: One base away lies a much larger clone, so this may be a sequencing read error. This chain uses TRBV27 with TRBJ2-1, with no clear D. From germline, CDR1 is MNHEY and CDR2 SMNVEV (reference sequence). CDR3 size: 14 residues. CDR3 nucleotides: TGTGCCAGCAGTTTATCCAGATCCTACAATGAGCAGCTCTTC. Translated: CASSLSRSYNEQLF.

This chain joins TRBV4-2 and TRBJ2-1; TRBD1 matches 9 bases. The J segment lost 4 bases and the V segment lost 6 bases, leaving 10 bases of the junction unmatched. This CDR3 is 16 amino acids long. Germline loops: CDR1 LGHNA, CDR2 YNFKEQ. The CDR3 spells CASSPDRDRAYNEQFF. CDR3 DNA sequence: TGTGCCAGCAGTCCGGACCGGGACAGGGCGTACAATGAGCAGTTCTTC.

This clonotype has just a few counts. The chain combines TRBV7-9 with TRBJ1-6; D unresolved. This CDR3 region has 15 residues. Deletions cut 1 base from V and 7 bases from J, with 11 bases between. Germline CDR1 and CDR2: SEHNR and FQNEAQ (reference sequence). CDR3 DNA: TGTGCCAGCAGCTTAGTGTTAGGGTCCAATTCACCCCTCCACTTT. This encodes CASSLVLGSNSPLHF.